The sequence of this TCR beta chain was determined in a study of patients and donors after allogeneic stem cell transplantation. This clonotype has only one observation. Trimming took 1 base from V and 1 from J, leaving 8 bases between them. Germline assignment: CDR1 DFQATT and CDR2 SNEGSKA (reference sequence). This CDR3 contains 13 residues. TCRdb reprocessed the RT-PCR reads via MiXCR and lists one record per CDR3 protein. Of under 200,000 distinct CDR3 sequences listed, approximately 24% are singletons. The sample was blood, either unsorted or a sorted T cell fraction (not recorded which). The sequence came from a human donor who was either an allogeneic HSCT recipient or a stem cell or donor lymphocyte infusion donor (not recorded which). It is not recorded whose cells these are; they may come from a transplant donor. The chain has TRBV20-1 and TRBJ2-7; no clear D. The CDR3 DNA sequence: TGCAGTGCTAGAGTACTACGGTCCTACGAGCAGTACTTC. Translating it yields CSARVLRSYEQYF.